The sequence of this TCR beta chain was determined in a study of OX40 agonist ivuxolimab in advanced cancers. Turning to the study itself: Those treated in dose escalation had hepatocellular carcinoma, melanoma, renal cell cancer or head and neck cancer. Study-level findings and limits: Expanded clones belonging to CD8+ T cells outnumbered, on average, those of CD4+.

The ends were cut back, 1 base at V and 5 bases at J, with 8 bases in the middle. The CDR3 extends over 14 amino acids. Germline assignment: CDR1 SGHVS and CDR2 FQNEAQ. Here immunoSEQ multiplex PCR was the method, and the copy in TCRdb shows in-frame clones only, minus some. The table includes tens of thousands of clones, around 89% detected once. Worth noting for this clone: Its antigen is currently unknown.

This TCR was sampled from an adult with an advanced solid tumor such as melanoma, head and neck, liver or kidney cancer. The V call is TRBV7-8, the J call TRBJ2-2; unclear D gene. The sample in question was CD4+ or CD8+ T cells sorted from blood, obtained in a trial of the OX40 agonist ivuxolimab. The CDR3 DNA is TGTGCCAGCAGCTTAGTAGTTAGTACCGGGGAGCTGTTTTTT. Translation gives CASSLVVSTGELFF.